The 5 T cell receptor beta chains below were found in one sample sequenced in a study of tumor-infiltrating lymphocytes in primary liver carcinoma. The roughly 20-31 mg bulk tissue piece was not sorted before simultaneous RNA and DNA extraction. With a constant-region primer, TCR beta cDNA was made from approximately 500 ng of total RNA. TCR beta libraries came from three nested multiplex PCR rounds using slightly modified ARM-PCR. Investigators reported that the first two PCR rounds, at 10 cycles each, used TRBV1-TRBV30 forward primers with a C-beta reverse primer. TCRdb called the multiplex PCR reads again in MiXCR, with one record for every CDR3 protein. This sample has some 95,000 distinct CDR3 sequences; 68% occur once, and the top ten carry around 30%. The material sequenced was tumor-adjacent normal liver tissue. These receptor sequences come from a man between 40 and 49 years old with primary liver carcinoma and hepatitis B virus infection.

As to this clonotype: This clone may be a read error of a much larger clone one base away. The chain has TRBV7-9 and TRBJ1-1; no reliable D call. The CDR3 sequence is 13 residues long. Germline-derived CDR1 and CDR2 are SEHNR and FQNEAQ (reference sequence). As DNA, the CDR3 is TGTGTCAGCACCCCCTGGGCGAACACTGAAGCTTTCTTT. The encoded protein is CVSTPWANTEAFF.

This clonotype was seen ten or more times. The chain carries TRBV6-2 or TRBV6-3 and TRBJ1-1; D perhaps matches TRBD1 (5 bases). The CDR3 spans 13 residues. Germline lookup yields CDR1 MNHEY and CDR2 SVGEGT. V shed 1 base and J shed 5 bases, with 8 bases lying between them. The CDR3 loop is CASSYLGVTEAFF. Written as DNA, the CDR3 is TGTGCCAGCAGTTACTTGGGGGTGACTGAAGCTTTCTTT.

On this clonotype: This sequence may be a read error, since a much larger clone differs from it by one base. The chain carries TRBV7-8 and TRBJ2-5; 9 bases match TRBD2. J gave up 5 bases and V 8 bases, and 15 bases lay outside the gene matches. Germline CDR1 is SGHVS and CDR2 is FQNEAQ. This CDR3 comprises 16 residues. In DNA form, the CDR3 reads TGTGCCAGCCACTCTAGCGGGATGGCCTTTTGGGAGACCCAGTACTTC. Encoded protein: CASHSSGMAFWETQYF.

Worth noting for this clonotype: One junction end does not reproduce the germline sequence, and a read error may be involved. V gene TRBV11-2 combines with J gene TRBJ2-2, with D tentatively TRBD2 (5 bases). CDR1 SGHAT and CDR2 FQNNGV come from the germline V gene. CDR3 length equals 13 residues. The CDR3 protein is CASSCTITGELFF. The CDR3 DNA reads as TGTGCCAGCAGCTGCACGATCACCGGGGAGCTATTTTTT.

The rearrangement uses TRBV24-1 and TRBJ1-2; perhaps TRBD1 as D (6 bases). The CDR3 spans 14 residues. V lost 7 bases and J lost 4, with 15 bases in between. Germline-derived CDR1 and CDR2 are KGHDR and SFDVKD. The CDR3 loop is CATSTPGQSYGYTF. The CDR3 DNA follows: TGTGCCACCAGCACTCCGGGACAAAGCTATGGCTACACCTTC.